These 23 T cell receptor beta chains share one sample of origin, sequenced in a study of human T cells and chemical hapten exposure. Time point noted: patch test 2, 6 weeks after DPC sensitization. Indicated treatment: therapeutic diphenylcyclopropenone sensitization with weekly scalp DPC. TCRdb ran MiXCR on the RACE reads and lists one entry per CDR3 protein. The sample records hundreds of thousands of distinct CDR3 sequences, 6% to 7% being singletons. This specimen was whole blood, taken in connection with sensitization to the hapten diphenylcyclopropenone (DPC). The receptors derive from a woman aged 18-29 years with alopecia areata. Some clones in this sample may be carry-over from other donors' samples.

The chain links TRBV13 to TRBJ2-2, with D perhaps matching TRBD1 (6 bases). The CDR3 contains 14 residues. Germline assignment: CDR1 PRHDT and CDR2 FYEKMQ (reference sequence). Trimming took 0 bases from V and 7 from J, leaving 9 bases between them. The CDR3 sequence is CASSLGEGDGELFF. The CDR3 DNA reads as TGTGCCAGCAGCTTAGGCGAGGGGGACGGGGAGCTGTTTTTT.

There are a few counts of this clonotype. DNA of the CDR3: TGTGCCAGCAGCCAAGAGTGGGGGGTCCGGTTAGATACGCAGTATTTT. Protein: CASSQEWGVRLDTQYF. The V gene is TRBV4-2, the J gene TRBJ2-3; tentatively, D is TRBD2 (6 bases). Germline V gene data show CDR1 as LGHNA and CDR2 as YNFKEQ. Trimming removed 0 bases at V and 5 bases at J, with 15 bases between. The CDR3 extends over 16 amino acids.

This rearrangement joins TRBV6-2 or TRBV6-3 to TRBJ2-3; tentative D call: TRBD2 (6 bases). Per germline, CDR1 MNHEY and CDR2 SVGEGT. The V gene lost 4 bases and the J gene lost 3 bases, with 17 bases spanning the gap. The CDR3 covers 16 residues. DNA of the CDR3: TGTGCCAGCAGTTCTGGACTACCAAGCTGGACAGATACGCAGTATTTT. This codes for CASSSGLPSWTDTQYF.

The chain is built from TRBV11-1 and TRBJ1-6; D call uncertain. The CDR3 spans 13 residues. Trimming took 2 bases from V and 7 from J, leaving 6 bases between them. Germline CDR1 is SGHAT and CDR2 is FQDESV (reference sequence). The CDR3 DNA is TGTGCCAGCAGCTTACAGGAAAATTCACCCCTCCACTTT. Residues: CASSLQENSPLHF.

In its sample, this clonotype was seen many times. In nucleotides, the CDR3 is TGTGCCAGCAGCCATAGCGGATCCAACAATGAGCAGTTCTTC. It encodes CASSHSGSNNEQFF. This rearrangement joins TRBV7-9 to TRBJ2-1, with a weak D call TRBD2 (6 bases). V shed 5 bases and J shed 5 bases, with 13 bases lying between them. The germline V gene encodes CDR1 SEHNR and CDR2 FQNEAQ (reference sequence). This CDR3 contains 14 residues.

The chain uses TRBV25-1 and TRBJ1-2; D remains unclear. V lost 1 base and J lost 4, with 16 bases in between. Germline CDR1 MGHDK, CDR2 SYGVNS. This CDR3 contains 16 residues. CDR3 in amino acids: CASSESPSSVFYGYTF. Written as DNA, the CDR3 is TGTGCCAGCAGTGAATCGCCTAGTTCGGTCTTCTATGGCTACACCTTC.

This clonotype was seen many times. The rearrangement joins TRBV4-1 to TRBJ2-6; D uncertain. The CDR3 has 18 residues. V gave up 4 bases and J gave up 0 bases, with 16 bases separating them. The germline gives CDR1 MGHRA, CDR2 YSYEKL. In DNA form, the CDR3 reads TGCGCCAGCAGCCCGATTAGTCGTCCGAACTCTGGGGCCAACGTCCTGACTTTC. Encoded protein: CASSPISRPNSGANVLTF.

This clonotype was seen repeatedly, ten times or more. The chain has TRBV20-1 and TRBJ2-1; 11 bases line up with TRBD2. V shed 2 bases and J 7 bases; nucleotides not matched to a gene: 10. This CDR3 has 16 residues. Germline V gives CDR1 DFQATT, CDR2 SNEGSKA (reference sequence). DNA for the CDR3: TGCAGTGCTAGACCCATAGCGGGGGGGCTTGAGAATGAGCAGTTCTTC. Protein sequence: CSARPIAGGLENEQFF.

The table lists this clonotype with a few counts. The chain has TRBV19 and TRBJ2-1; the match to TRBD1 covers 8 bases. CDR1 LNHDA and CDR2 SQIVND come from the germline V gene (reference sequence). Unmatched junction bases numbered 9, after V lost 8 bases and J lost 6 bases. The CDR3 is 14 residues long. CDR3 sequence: CASGDRGSGNEQFF. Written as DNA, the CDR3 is TGTGCCAGTGGAGACAGGGGATCGGGCAATGAGCAGTTCTTC.

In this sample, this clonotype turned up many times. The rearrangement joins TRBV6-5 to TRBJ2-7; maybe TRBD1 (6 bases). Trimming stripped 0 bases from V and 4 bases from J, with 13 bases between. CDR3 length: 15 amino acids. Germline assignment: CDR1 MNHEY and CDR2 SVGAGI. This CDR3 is CASSYSGTPLYEQYF. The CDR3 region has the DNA TGTGCCAGCAGTTACTCGGGGACACCCCTATACGAGCAGTACTTC.

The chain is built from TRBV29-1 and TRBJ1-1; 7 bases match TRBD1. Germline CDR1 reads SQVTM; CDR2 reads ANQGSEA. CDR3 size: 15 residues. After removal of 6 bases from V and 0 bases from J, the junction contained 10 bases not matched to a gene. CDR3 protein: CSVGYTGAVNTEAFF. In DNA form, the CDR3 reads TGCAGCGTGGGCTACACAGGGGCGGTGAACACTGAAGCTTTCTTT. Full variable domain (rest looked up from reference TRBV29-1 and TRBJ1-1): SAVISQKPSRDICQRGTSLTIQCQVDSQVTMMFWYRQQPGQSLTLIATANQGSEATYESGFVIDKFPISRPNLTFSTLTVSNMSPEDSSIYLCSVGYTGAVNTEAFFGQGTRLTVV.

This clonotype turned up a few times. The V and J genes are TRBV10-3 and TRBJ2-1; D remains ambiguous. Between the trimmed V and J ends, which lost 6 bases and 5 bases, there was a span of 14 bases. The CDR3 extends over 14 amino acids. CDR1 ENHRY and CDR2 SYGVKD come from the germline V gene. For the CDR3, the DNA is TGTGCCATCAGACCTGAGACTGGCCACAATGAGCAGTTCTTC. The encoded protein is CAIRPETGHNEQFF.

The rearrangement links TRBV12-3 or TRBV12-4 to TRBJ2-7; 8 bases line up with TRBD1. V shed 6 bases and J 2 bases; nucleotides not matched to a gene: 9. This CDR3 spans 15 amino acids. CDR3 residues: CASRPSGTGAYEQYF. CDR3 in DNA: TGTGCCAGCAGACCCTCCGGGACAGGAGCCTACGAGCAGTACTTC.

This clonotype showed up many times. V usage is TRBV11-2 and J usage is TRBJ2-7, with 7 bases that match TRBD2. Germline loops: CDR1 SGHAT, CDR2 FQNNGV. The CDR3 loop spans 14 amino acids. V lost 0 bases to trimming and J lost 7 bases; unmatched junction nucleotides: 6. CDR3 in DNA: TGTGCCAGCAGCTTAGAGGCACTAGCGTGGGAGCAGTACTTC. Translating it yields CASSLEALAWEQYF.

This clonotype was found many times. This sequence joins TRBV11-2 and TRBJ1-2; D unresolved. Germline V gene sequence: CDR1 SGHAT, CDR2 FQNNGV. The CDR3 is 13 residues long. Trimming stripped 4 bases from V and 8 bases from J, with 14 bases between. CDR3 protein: CASSSQRIGGYTF. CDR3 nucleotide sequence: TGTGCCAGCAGCTCGCAGAGGATTGGGGGCTACACCTTC.

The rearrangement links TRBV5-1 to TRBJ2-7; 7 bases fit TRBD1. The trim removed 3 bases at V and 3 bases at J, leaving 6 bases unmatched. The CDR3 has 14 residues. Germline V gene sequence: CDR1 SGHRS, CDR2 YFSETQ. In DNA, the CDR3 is TGCGCCAGCAGCTGGAGACAGGGAAGCTACGAGCAGTACTTC. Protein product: CASSWRQGSYEQYF.

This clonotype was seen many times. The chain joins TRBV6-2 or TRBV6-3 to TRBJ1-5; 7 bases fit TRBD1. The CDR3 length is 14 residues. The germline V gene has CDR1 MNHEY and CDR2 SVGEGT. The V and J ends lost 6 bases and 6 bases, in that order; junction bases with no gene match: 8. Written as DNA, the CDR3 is TGTGCCAGCAGAACTGGACAGGCAGGTCAGCCCCAGCATTTT. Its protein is CASRTGQAGQPQHF.

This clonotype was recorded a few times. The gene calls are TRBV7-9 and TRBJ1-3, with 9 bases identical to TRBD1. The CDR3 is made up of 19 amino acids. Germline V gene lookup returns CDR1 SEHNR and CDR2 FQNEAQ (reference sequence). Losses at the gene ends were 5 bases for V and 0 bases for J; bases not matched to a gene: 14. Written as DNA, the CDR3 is TGTGCCAGCAGCGGTGCCGGGACAGGGACCCTCCACTCTGGAAACACCATATATTTT. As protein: CASSGAGTGTLHSGNTIYF.

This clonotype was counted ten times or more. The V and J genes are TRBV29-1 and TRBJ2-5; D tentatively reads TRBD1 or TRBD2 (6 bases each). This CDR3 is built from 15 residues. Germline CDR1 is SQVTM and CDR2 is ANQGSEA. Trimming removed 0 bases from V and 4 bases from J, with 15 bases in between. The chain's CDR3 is CSVEDYGGPGETQYF. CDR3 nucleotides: TGCAGCGTTGAAGATTATGGGGGGCCTGGAGAGACCCAGTACTTC.

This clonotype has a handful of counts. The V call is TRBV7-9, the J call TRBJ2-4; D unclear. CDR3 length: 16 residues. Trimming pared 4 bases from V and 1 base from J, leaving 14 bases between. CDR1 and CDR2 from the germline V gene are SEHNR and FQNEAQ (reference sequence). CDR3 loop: CASSSHSSSAKNIQYF. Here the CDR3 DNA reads TGTGCCAGCAGCTCGCACAGCTCCTCGGCCAAAAACATTCAGTACTTC.

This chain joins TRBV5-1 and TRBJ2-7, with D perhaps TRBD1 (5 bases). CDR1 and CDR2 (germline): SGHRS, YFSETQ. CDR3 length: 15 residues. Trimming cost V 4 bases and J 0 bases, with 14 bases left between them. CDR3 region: CASSPRQLFSYEQYF. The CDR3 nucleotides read TGCGCCAGCAGCCCCCGACAGTTATTCTCCTACGAGCAGTACTTC.

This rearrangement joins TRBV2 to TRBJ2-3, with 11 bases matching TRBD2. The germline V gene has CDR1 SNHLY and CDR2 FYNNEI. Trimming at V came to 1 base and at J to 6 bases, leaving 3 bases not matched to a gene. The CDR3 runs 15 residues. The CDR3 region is CASSEELAGDDTQYF. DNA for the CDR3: TGTGCCAGCAGTGAAGAACTAGCGGGGGACGATACGCAGTATTTT.

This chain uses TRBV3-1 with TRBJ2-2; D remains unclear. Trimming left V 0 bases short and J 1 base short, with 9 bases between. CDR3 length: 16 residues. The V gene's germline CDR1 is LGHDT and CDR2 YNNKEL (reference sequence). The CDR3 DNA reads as TGTGCCAGCAGCCAAGATCTTTGGCAGAACACCGGGGAGCTGTTTTTT. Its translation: CASSQDLWQNTGELFF.